This TCR beta chain was observed in a study of human T cells and chemical hapten exposure. Study at large: Throughout a study of about 6 months, patients underwent weekly scalp administration of diphenylcyclopropenone doses.

Using its own MiXCR run on the RACE reads, TCRdb lists one record per CDR3 protein. Here the sample spans some 82,000 distinct CDR3 sequences, 9.5% to 12% being singletons. Whole-study findings and limits: TCRs at high frequency, those above 1 in 1000, did not change with DPC sensitization. Expanded TCRs were compared with controls, and the expanded TCRs formed significantly more large CDR3 similarity clusters.

Time point meaning: patch test 1, 2 weeks after DPC sensitization. Treatment specified: therapeutic diphenylcyclopropenone sensitization with weekly scalp DPC. This clonotype has ten or more counts. Its antigen is not identified. The junction had 4 bases not matched to a gene; V was cut back by 8 bases and J by 4 bases. The CDR3 is made up of 14 amino acids. Germline values: CDR1 SNHLY, CDR2 FYNNEI. This specimen was whole blood, taken in connection with sensitization to the hapten diphenylcyclopropenone (DPC). This sequence was found in a woman in her forties or fifties with alopecia areata. Some clones in this sample may be carry-over from other donors' samples. V is TRBV2 and J is TRBJ2-2, with 10 bases that match TRBD1. The CDR3 region has the DNA TGTGCCAGCTCATGGACAGGGGGCACCGGGGAGCTGTTTTTT. Amino acid sequence: CASSWTGGTGELFF.